This T cell receptor (beta chain) is from a study of T cells in Graves' hyperthyroidism and ophthalmopathy. Study results and caveats: The model identified upcoming ophthalmopathy a median approximately six months ahead of onset.

Any patient presenting with uncontrolled infection, other autoimmune disease, pregnancy or lactation was left out. Each diagnosis was grounded in clinical symptoms, serum thyroxine and TRAb, thyroid ultrasound, and orbital computed tomography. The authors obtained PBMCs from over 8.5 ml of fresh peripheral blood. Using RNA transcripts as the source, TCR beta CDR3 regions were amplified. HTBI primers were employed in a first-round RT-PCR of the TCR CDR3. TCRdb re-derived calls from the multiplex PCR reads in MiXCR, one entry per CDR3 protein. The sample contains 360,000 or so distinct CDR3 sequences, approximately 14% of which appear only once. CDR3 size: 14 residues. Per germline, CDR1 GTSNPN and CDR2 SVGIG (reference sequence). The ends were cut back, 0 bases at V and 2 bases at J, with 11 bases in the middle. This clonotype was detected many times. What it recognizes is unknown.

The chain is built from TRBV30 and TRBJ2-7; D gene unclear. The TCR originated in a woman in her fifties or sixties with Graves' ophthalmopathy. Sequencing was performed on blood. The CDR3 sequence: CAWSVLSLTYEQYF. The CDR3 region has the DNA TGTGCCTGGAGTGTACTTTCCCTCACCTACGAGCAGTACTTC.